This T cell receptor beta chain was recorded in a study of glioma-infiltrating T cells after dendritic cell vaccination. This clone has just one count. Germline-derived CDR1 and CDR2 are MNHEY and SVGAGI. The CDR3 sequence is 15 residues long. V dropped 2 bases and J dropped 1; count of bases not matched to a gene: 5. Clones were sequenced by immunoSEQ multiplex PCR, and TCRdb holds only the in-frame ones, with some missing. The sample yields roughly 100,000 clones, roughly 79% seen once. This TCR derives from a human donor with glioblastoma. This chain connects TRBV6-5 to TRBJ2-7; 7 bases map to TRBD1. The sample in question was blood, obtained before dendritic cell vaccination. Written as DNA, the CDR3 is TGTGCCAGCAGTTACAGGCAGGGGGAGTCCTACGAGCAGTACTTC. It is translated as CASSYRQGESYEQYF.